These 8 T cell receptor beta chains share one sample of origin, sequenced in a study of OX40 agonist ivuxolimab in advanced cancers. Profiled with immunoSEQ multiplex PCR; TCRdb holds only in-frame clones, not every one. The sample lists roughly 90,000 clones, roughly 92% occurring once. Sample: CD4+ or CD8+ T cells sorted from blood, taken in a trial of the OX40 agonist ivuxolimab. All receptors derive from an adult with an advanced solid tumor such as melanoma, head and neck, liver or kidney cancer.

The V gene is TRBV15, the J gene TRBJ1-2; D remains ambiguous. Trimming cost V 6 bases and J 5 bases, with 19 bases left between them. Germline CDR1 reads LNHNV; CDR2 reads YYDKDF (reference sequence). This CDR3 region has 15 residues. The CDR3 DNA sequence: TGTGCCACCAGTGACAACACGAAGGGTTGGTATGGCTACACCTTC. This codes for CATSDNTKGWYGYTF. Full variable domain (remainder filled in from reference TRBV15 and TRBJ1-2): DAMVIQNPRYQVTQFGKPVTLSCSQTLNHNVMYWYQQKSSQAPKLLFHYYDKDFNNEADTPDNFQSRRPNTSFCFLDIRSPGLGDTAMYLCATSDNTKGWYGYTFGSGTRLTVV.

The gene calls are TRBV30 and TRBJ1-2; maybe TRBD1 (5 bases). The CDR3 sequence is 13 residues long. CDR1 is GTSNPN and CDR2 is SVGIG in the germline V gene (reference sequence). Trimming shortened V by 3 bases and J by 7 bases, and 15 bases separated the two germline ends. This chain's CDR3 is CAWSQGGRSGYTF. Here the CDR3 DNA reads TGTGCCTGGAGCCAGGGAGGGAGAAGTGGCTACACCTTC.

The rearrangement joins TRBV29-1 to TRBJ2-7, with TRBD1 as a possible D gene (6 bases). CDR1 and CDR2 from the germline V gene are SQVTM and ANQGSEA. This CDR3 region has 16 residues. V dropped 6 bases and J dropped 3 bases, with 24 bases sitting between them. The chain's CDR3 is CSVAPDLSGVVYEQYF. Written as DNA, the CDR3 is TGCAGCGTCGCCCCAGACTTGTCAGGGGTGGTCTACGAGCAGTACTTC.

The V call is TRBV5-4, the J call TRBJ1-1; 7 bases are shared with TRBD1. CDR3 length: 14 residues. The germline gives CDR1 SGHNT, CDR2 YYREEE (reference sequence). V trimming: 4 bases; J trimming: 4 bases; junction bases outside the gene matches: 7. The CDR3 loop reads CASSPGGFGTEAFF. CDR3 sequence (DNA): TGTGCCAGCAGCCCAGGGGGGTTCGGCACTGAAGCTTTCTTT. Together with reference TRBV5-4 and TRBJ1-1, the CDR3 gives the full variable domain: ETGVTQSPTHLIKTRGQQVTLRCSSQSGHNTVSWYQQALGQGPQFIFQYYREEENGRGNFPPRFSGLQFPNYSSELNVNALELDDSALYLCASSPGGFGTEAFFGQGTRLTVV.

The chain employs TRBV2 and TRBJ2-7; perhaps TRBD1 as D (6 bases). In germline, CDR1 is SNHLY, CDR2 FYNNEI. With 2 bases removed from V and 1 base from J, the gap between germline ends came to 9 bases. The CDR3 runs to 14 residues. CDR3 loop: CASSESGESYEQYF. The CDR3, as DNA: TGTGCCAGCAGTGAATCAGGGGAATCCTACGAGCAGTACTTC.

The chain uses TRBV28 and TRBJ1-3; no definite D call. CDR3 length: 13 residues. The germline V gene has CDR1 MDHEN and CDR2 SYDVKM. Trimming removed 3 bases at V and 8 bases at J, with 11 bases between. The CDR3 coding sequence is TGTGCCAGCAGTTTGGTCCGGTGGGACACCATATATTTT. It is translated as CASSLVRWDTIYF.

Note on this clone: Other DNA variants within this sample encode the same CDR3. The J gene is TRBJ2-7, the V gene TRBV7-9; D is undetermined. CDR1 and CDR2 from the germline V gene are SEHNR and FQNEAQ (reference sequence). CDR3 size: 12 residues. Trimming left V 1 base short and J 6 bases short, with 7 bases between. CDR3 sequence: CASSLGGTEQYF. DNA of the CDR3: TGTGCCAGCAGCTTAGGGGGTACCGAGCAGTACTTC.

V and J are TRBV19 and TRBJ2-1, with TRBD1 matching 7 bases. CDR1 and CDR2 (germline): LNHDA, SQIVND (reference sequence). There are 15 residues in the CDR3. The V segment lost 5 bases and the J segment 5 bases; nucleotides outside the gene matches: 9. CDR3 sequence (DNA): TGTGCCAGTAGTCTCCACCGACAGGGCGACAATGAGCAGTTCTTC. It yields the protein CASSLHRQGDNEQFF.